Described below is a single T cell receptor (beta chain) sequence and its context. Its antigen is not known. This sample is drawn from a study of graft-versus-host responses after intestinal transplantation. Study-wide context: Each patient got anti-thymocyte globulin induction, then tacrolimus and steroids for around three years. Study-level results: Clonal ratios of graft-versus-host to host-versus-graft in allografts were high for patients exhibiting graft-donor T cell macrochimerism. Early post-transplant HvG declines were associated with peak circulating GvH clone levels. Investigators detected GvH clones in recipient marrow, with some emerging earlier in ileum or blood.

This CDR3 has 15 residues. With V trimmed by 5 bases and J by 0 bases, 4 bases remained unmatched. Per the germline V gene, CDR1 is LGHNA and CDR2 is YNFKEQ. Produced via immunoSEQ multiplex PCR; TCRdb's table is partial and in-frame only. This sample has some 110,000 clones, with roughly 92% found just once. The sequence came from a human donor who was the organ donor for an intestinal transplant. The chain employs TRBV4-2 and TRBJ1-3; 7 nucleotides align to TRBD1. Sample: unstimulated CD4+ T cells sorted from spleen or lymph node cells, taken before transplant. The chain's CDR3 is CASSSTGVSGNTIYF. DNA for the CDR3: TGTGCCAGCAGCAGTACAGGGGTCTCTGGAAACACCATATATTTT.